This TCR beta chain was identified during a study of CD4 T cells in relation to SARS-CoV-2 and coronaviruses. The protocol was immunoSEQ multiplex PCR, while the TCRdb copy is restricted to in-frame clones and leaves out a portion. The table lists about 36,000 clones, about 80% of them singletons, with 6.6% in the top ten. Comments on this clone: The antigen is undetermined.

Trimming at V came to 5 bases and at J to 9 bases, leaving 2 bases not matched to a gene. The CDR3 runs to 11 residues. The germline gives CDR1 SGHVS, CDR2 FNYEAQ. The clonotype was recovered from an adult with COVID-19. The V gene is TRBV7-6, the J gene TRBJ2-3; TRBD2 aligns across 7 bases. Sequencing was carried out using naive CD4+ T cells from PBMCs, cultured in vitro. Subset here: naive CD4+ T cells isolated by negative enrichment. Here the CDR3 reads CASSLGGTQYF. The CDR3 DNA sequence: TGTGCCAGCAGCCTGGGGGGGACGCAGTATTTT.